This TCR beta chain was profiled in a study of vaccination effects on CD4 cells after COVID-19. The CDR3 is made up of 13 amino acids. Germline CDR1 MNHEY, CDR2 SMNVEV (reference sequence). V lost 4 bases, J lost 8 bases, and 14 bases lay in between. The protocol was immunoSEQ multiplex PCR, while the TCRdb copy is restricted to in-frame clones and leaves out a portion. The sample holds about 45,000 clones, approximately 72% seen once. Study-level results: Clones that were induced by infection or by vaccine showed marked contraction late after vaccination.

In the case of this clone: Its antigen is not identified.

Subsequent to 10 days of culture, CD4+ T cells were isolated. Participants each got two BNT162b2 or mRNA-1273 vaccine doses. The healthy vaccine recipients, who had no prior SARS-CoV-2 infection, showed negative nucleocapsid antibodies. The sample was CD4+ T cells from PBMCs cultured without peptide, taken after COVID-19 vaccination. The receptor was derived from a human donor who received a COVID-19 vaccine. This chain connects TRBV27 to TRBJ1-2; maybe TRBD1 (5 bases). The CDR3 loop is CASSSSGPGGYTF. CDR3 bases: TGTGCCAGCAGTTCGTCGGGGCCGGGGGGCTACACCTTC.